The present entry profiles one TCR beta chain with its context. The data are from a study of blood T cell repertoires in COVID-19. Overall study: T cells, B-cell-depleted T cells, or PBMCs provided the cDNA or gDNA that served as material.

Seattle cases were enrolled at active infection and followed longitudinally. Data came from immunoSEQ multiplex PCR; TCRdb stores just in-frame clones and leaves some out. The top ten hold around 1% of the sample, which has some 310,000 clones, around 90% seen once. This TCR came from a woman aged 40 to 50 with COVID-19, enrolled during active disease. Sequenced input: peripheral blood.

DNA of the CDR3: TGTGCCATCAGTGTAAATCGGGCAGGGGACAATCAGCCCCAGCATTTT. It encodes CAISVNRAGDNQPQHF. The rearrangement uses TRBV10-3 and TRBJ1-5, with a weak D call TRBD1 (6 bases). Germline V gene lookup returns CDR1 ENHRY and CDR2 SYGVKD. The CDR3 totals 16 residues. Deletions cut 4 bases from V and 3 bases from J, with 16 bases between.